This TCR beta chain came from a study of blood T cell repertoires in COVID-19. This table comes from immunoSEQ multiplex PCR, and its TCRdb copy is limited to in-frame clones, with some not included. The data contain approximately 120,000 clones, 84% of them singletons. The table lists this clone with a few counts. This TCR was recovered from a human donor in a cohort sampled during active COVID-19. Sequencing was done on a sample of peripheral blood.

In DNA form, the CDR3 reads TGTGCTAGTGGTTTGGGACTCGACAGCTATGGCTACACCTTC. Translating gives CASGLGLDSYGYTF. This chain links TRBV12-5 with TRBJ1-2; the D gene is possibly TRBD1 (5 bases). The V and J ends lost 1 base and 4 bases respectively, with 10 bases between them. Germline assignment: CDR1 LGHNT and CDR2 FRNRAP. This CDR3 comprises 14 residues.